These T cell receptor beta chains were read from a single sample in a study of technical replicates of blood from several donors. Clones were read by immunoSEQ multiplex PCR, and TCRdb kept only the in-frame ones, dropping some. The sample comprises around 56,000 clones, over 90% of which are singletons, and about 3% rests with the top ten. Sequencing was carried out using PBMCs. Every receptor here comes from a human donor in good health. Some clones in this sample may be carry-over from other donors' samples. Each CDR3 is given with its conserved first and last residue. Each record gives: J gene, V gene, D gene, clone size, CDR3 protein, CDR3 DNA. D genes are given only for firm matches. Rows may omit the clone size; those that give it use once, few, many or a size class.

j_gene: TRBJ2-1
v_gene: TRBV15
d_gene: .
abundance: .
CDR3aa: CATSREHGTLGNEQFF
CDR3nt: TGTGCCACCAGCAGAGAACATGGGACTTTAGGGAATGAGCAGTTCTTC

j_gene: TRBJ2-3
v_gene: TRBV9
d_gene: TRBD2
abundance: .
CDR3aa: CASSVVASGVTDTQYF
CDR3nt: TGTGCCAGCAGCGTAGTGGCTAGCGGGGTCACAGATACGCAGTATTTT

j_gene: TRBJ2-3
v_gene: TRBV7-2
d_gene: .
abundance: once
CDR3aa: CASSNGQSTDTQYF
CDR3nt: TGTGCCAGCAGCAATGGTCAGTCCACAGATACGCAGTATTTT

j_gene: TRBJ1-2
v_gene: TRBV11-2
d_gene: .
abundance: .
CDR3aa: CASSLDWTAANYGYTF
CDR3nt: TGTGCCAGCAGCTTAGATTGGACAGCAGCTAACTATGGCTACACCTTC

j_gene: TRBJ2-1
v_gene: TRBV4-3
d_gene: TRBD2
abundance: .
CDR3aa: CASSQTSVKSSYNEQFF
CDR3nt: TGCGCCAGCAGCCAGACTAGCGTGAAATCTTCCTACAATGAGCAGTTCTTC

j_gene: TRBJ1-2
v_gene: TRBV19
d_gene: TRBD1
abundance: .
CDR3aa: CASSSTGGAAGYTF
CDR3nt: TGTGCCAGTAGCAGCACAGGGGGCGCGGCTGGCTACACCTTC

j_gene: TRBJ2-2
v_gene: TRBV6-6
d_gene: .
abundance: .
CDR3aa: CASTPHTGELFF
CDR3nt: TGTGCCAGCACCCCTCACACCGGGGAGCTGTTTTTT

j_gene: TRBJ2-2
v_gene: TRBV7-9
d_gene: TRBD2
abundance: .
CDR3aa: CASSLDLADTGELFF
CDR3nt: TGTGCCAGCAGCTTAGACCTAGCGGACACCGGGGAGCTGTTTTTT

j_gene: TRBJ1-5
v_gene: TRBV4-3
d_gene: .
abundance: .
CDR3aa: CASSQDRNQPQHF
CDR3nt: TGCGCCAGCAGCCAAGACAGGAATCAGCCCCAGCATTTT

j_gene: TRBJ1-3
v_gene: TRBV30
d_gene: .
abundance: .
CDR3aa: CAWSVKSSGNTIYF
CDR3nt: TGTGCCTGGAGTGTGAAGAGCTCTGGAAACACCATATATTTT